This is a list of T cell receptor beta chains from one sample in a study of identical twins. TCRdb reprocessed the 5' RACE reads with MiXCR, giving one entry per CDR3 protein. The table records hundreds of thousands of distinct CDR3 sequences, over 8% of them present only once. The source material was memory (CD45RO+) T cells sorted from blood. The source is a woman between 18 and 29 years old in good health. CDR3s include the opening cysteine and the closing phenylalanine or tryptophan. D genes are given only for firm matches. Clone sizes are given selectively: once, few, many, or a class where the clone is expanded.

size: many; J: TRBJ2-3; V: TRBV11-2; D: .; CDR3: CASSLNGILTDTQYF; DNA: TGTGCCAGCAGCTTAAACGGGATTCTCACAGATACGCAGTATTTT
size: few; J: TRBJ2-4; V: TRBV11-2; D: .; CDR3: CASSSIGTYLAKNIQYF; DNA: TGTGCCAGCAGCTCAATAGGGACTTACCTAGCCAAAAACATTCAGTACTTC
size: .; J: TRBJ2-7; V: TRBV6-1; D: TRBD2; CDR3: CASILAGGSYEQYF; DNA: TGTGCCAGCATCCTAGCGGGGGGCTCCTACGAGCAGTACTTC
size: few; J: TRBJ2-5; V: TRBV20-1; D: TRBD2; CDR3: CSASSRGGGETQYF; DNA: TGCAGTGCTAGCTCGCGGGGGGGCGGGGAGACCCAGTACTTC
size: once; J: TRBJ1-2; V: TRBV18; D: TRBD1; CDR3: CASSPETGGDYGYTF; DNA: TGTGCCAGCTCACCCGAAACAGGGGGGGACTATGGCTACACCTTC
size: many; J: TRBJ2-7; V: TRBV20-1; D: TRBD2; CDR3: CSARGGTSRVYEQYF; DNA: TGCAGTGCTAGAGGTGGGACTAGCAGAGTCTACGAGCAGTACTTC
size: .; J: TRBJ2-1; V: TRBV20-1; D: TRBD2; CDR3: CSASTLAGVEDEQFF; DNA: TGCAGTGCTAGTACACTAGCGGGAGTTGAAGATGAGCAGTTCTTC
size: .; J: TRBJ1-1; V: TRBV29-1; D: .; CDR3: CSVAEYTEAFF; DNA: TGCAGCGTTGCTGAGTACACTGAAGCTTTCTTT
size: few; J: TRBJ2-3; V: TRBV7-3; D: .; CDR3: CASSLIGEEDTQYF; DNA: TGTGCCAGCAGCTTAATAGGGGAGGAGGATACGCAGTATTTT
size: few; J: TRBJ2-7; V: TRBV9; D: TRBD2; CDR3: CASSPRGSGATYEQYF; DNA: TGTGCCAGCAGCCCCAGGGGTAGCGGGGCTACCTACGAGCAGTACTTC
size: few; J: TRBJ2-7; V: TRBV27; D: .; CDR3: CASSLIGVGGGEQYF; DNA: TGTGCCAGCAGTTTAATAGGGGTTGGGGGTGGCGAGCAGTACTTC
size: few; J: TRBJ2-2; V: TRBV20-1; D: .; CDR3: CSARDRQAANTGELFF; DNA: TGCAGTGCTAGAGATCGGCAGGCAGCGAACACCGGGGAGCTGTTTTTT
size: many; J: TRBJ1-1; V: TRBV18; D: .; CDR3: CASSQNMNTEAFF; DNA: TGTGCCAGCTCACAGAACATGAACACTGAAGCTTTCTTT
size: few; J: TRBJ2-3; V: TRBV5-6; D: .; CDR3: CASTRLSGSDTQYF; DNA: TGTGCCAGCACGAGGCTAAGCGGGTCAGATACGCAGTATTTT
size: many; J: TRBJ2-1; V: TRBV12-3/TRBV12-4; D: .; CDR3: CASSLGDDNEQFF; DNA: TGTGCCAGCAGTTTGGGGGACGACAATGAGCAGTTCTTC
size: few; J: TRBJ1-1; V: TRBV12-3/TRBV12-4; D: TRBD1; CDR3: CASNPDRGRGGAFF; DNA: TGTGCCAGCAATCCGGACAGGGGGCGCGGAGGGGCTTTCTTT
size: few; J: TRBJ2-5; V: TRBV20-1; D: .; CDR3: CSARRSQETQYF; DNA: TGCAGTGCTAGAAGAAGCCAAGAGACCCAGTACTTC
size: many; J: TRBJ1-2; V: TRBV12-3/TRBV12-4; D: .; CDR3: CASSLGEGYTF; DNA: TGTGCCAGCAGTTTAGGAGAAGGCTACACCTTC
size: many; J: TRBJ1-2; V: TRBV12-3/TRBV12-4; D: .; CDR3: CASSLSTGIPRYTF; DNA: TGTGCCAGCAGTTTATCGACCGGAATACCCCGCTACACCTTC
size: few; J: TRBJ2-3; V: TRBV20-1; D: .; CDR3: CSARDPARFADTQYF; DNA: TGCAGTGCTAGAGATCCAGCCAGGTTTGCAGATACGCAGTATTTT
size: .; J: TRBJ2-1; V: TRBV20-1; D: .; CDR3: CSAAGTSAYNEQFF; DNA: TGCAGTGCTGCCGGGACTTCTGCCTACAATGAGCAGTTCTTC
size: .; J: TRBJ2-7; V: TRBV5-5; D: .; CDR3: CASSLKGTGYEQYF; DNA: TGTGCCAGCAGCTTGAAGGGGACCGGCTACGAGCAGTACTTC
size: .; J: TRBJ2-1; V: TRBV21-1; D: .; CDR3: CASSKGNGPNNEQFF; DNA: TGTGCCAGCAGCAAGGGGAACGGGCCCAACAATGAGCAGTTCTTC
size: few; J: TRBJ1-1; V: TRBV20-1; D: .; CDR3: CSARGQVDAEAFF; DNA: TGCAGTGCTAGAGGACAGGTTGACGCTGAAGCTTTCTTT
size: .; J: TRBJ2-5; V: TRBV20-1; D: .; CDR3: CSARGTPGGETQYF; DNA: TGCAGTGCTCGCGGGACCCCGGGCGGAGAGACCCAGTACTTC
size: once; J: TRBJ1-6; V: TRBV3-1; D: TRBD1; CDR3: CASSPRTGENSPLHF; DNA: TGTGCCAGCAGCCCGAGGACAGGGGAAAACTCACCCCTCCACTTT
size: .; J: TRBJ2-7; V: TRBV5-1; D: TRBD1; CDR3: CASSSGTGYEQYF; DNA: TGCGCCAGCAGCTCCGGGACAGGCTACGAGCAGTACTTC
size: few; J: TRBJ1-1; V: TRBV5-1; D: TRBD1; CDR3: CASSGQGQNTEAFF; DNA: TGCGCCAGCAGCGGACAGGGACAGAACACTGAAGCTTTCTTT
size: .; J: TRBJ2-1; V: TRBV7-9; D: .; CDR3: CASTEEGVPANEQFF; DNA: TGTGCCAGCACTGAGGAGGGGGTTCCCGCCAATGAGCAGTTCTTC
size: .; J: TRBJ2-1; V: TRBV6-5; D: .; CDR3: CASSYLATYNEWQFF; DNA: TGTGCCAGCAGTTACCTAGCAACATACAATGAGTGGCAGTTCTTC
size: .; J: TRBJ2-2; V: TRBV3-1; D: .; CDR3: CASSQDPSYTGELFF; DNA: TGTGCCAGCAGCCAAGACCCCAGCTACACCGGGGAGCTGTTTTTT
size: few; J: TRBJ2-1; V: TRBV12-3/TRBV12-4; D: TRBD2; CDR3: CASSLSASGGGEQFF; DNA: TGTGCCAGCAGTTTATCGGCTAGCGGGGGTGGTGAGCAGTTCTTC
size: few; J: TRBJ1-1; V: TRBV7-8; D: .; CDR3: CASSSPGVTIEAFF; DNA: TGTGCCAGCAGCTCTCCGGGGGTAACGATTGAAGCTTTCTTT
size: .; J: TRBJ2-7; V: TRBV5-4; D: TRBD2; CDR3: CASSLGPGSGSSYEQYF; DNA: TGTGCCAGCAGCCTGGGGCCCGGGAGCGGGAGTTCCTACGAGCAGTACTTC
size: .; J: TRBJ2-7; V: TRBV7-2; D: .; CDR3: CASSRDHEQYF; DNA: TGTGCCAGCAGCCGAGACCACGAGCAGTACTTC
size: few; J: TRBJ2-5; V: TRBV7-2; D: TRBD2; CDR3: CASSGRSQETQYF; DNA: TGTGCCAGTAGCGGGAGGTCTCAAGAGACCCAGTACTTC
size: .; J: TRBJ2-3; V: TRBV20-1; D: .; CDR3: CSAINAGDTQYF; DNA: TGCAGTGCCATAAACGCGGGGGATACGCAGTATTTT
size: .; J: TRBJ2-1; V: TRBV4-1; D: TRBD2; CDR3: CASSYSGGGAGSEQFF; DNA: TGCGCCAGCAGCTACTCCGGCGGGGGGGCCGGGTCTGAGCAGTTCTTC
size: .; J: TRBJ1-1; V: TRBV6-1; D: TRBD1; CDR3: CASRGTGGSGEAFF; DNA: TGTGCCAGCAGGGGGACAGGGGGCTCAGGTGAAGCTTTCTTT
size: .; J: TRBJ2-4; V: TRBV2; D: TRBD1; CDR3: CASRPGGLAKNIQYF; DNA: TGTGCCAGCAGGCCAGGGGGTCTAGCCAAAAACATTCAGTACTTC
size: .; J: TRBJ2-1; V: TRBV6-1; D: .; CDR3: CASSGNNEQFF; DNA: TGTGCCAGCAGTGGAAACAATGAGCAGTTCTTC
size: few; J: TRBJ2-7; V: TRBV15; D: .; CDR3: CATSRRHSEQYF; DNA: TGTGCCACCAGCAGGAGGCATAGCGAGCAGTACTTC